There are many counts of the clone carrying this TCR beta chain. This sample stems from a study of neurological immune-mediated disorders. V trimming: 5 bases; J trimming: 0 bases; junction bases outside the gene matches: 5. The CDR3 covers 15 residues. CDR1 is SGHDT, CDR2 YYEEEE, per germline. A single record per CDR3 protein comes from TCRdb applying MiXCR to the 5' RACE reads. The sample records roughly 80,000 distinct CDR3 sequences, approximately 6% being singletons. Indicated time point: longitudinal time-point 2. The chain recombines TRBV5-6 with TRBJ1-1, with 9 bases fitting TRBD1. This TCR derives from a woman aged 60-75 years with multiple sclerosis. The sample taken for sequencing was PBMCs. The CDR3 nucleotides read TGTGCCAGCAGTTACTGGACAGGGGTGAACACTGAAGCTTTCTTT. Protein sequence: CASSYWTGVNTEAFF.